Here is one TCR beta chain with its context. The germline V gene encodes CDR1 SGHTA and CDR2 FQGNSA. CDR3 length: 14 amino acids. Between the trimmed V and J ends, which lost 3 bases and 2 bases, there was a span of 7 bases. Assay used: immunoSEQ multiplex PCR; TCRdb lists only in-frame clones, some missing. The data show about 25,000 clones, 90% to 95% seen once. This sample stems from a study of T cells in tuberculosis. The V and J genes are TRBV7-2 and TRBJ1-4; D is unclear. Sequenced input: PBMCs. The sequence came from a donor between 10 and 35 years old with latent tuberculosis or without tuberculosis infection. Some clones in this sample may be carry-over from other donors' samples. CDR3 sequence (DNA): TGTGCCAGCAGCTTTCGGGGTACTAATGAAAAACTGTTTTTT. This codes for CASSFRGTNEKLFF.